This T cell receptor (beta chain) was captured in a study of blood T cell repertoires in COVID-19. Study-wide background: Researchers got acute and convalescent COVID-19 samples from the United States, Italy and Spain. In each case, the material was cDNA or gDNA derived from T cells, B-cell-depleted T cells, or PBMCs.

Profiling relied on immunoSEQ multiplex PCR, and the TCRdb table lists in-frame clones only, not all of them. The sample records 310,000 or so clones, 80% to 90% being singletons. Participants' reported clinical history set cohort assignment. Trimming removed 6 bases from V and 0 bases from J; junction bases left unmatched: 3. The germline V gene encodes CDR1 MNHEY and CDR2 SMNVEV (reference sequence). The CDR3 has 15 amino acids. The V gene is TRBV27, the J gene TRBJ2-1; 9 bases agree with TRBD2. The source material was PBMCs or T cells enriched from blood (not recorded which). The source is a woman in her late teens or twenties who had recovered from COVID-19. CDR3 residues: CASSISGSSYNEQFF. CDR3 coding DNA: TGTGCCAGCAGCATTAGCGGGAGCTCCTACAATGAGCAGTTCTTC.